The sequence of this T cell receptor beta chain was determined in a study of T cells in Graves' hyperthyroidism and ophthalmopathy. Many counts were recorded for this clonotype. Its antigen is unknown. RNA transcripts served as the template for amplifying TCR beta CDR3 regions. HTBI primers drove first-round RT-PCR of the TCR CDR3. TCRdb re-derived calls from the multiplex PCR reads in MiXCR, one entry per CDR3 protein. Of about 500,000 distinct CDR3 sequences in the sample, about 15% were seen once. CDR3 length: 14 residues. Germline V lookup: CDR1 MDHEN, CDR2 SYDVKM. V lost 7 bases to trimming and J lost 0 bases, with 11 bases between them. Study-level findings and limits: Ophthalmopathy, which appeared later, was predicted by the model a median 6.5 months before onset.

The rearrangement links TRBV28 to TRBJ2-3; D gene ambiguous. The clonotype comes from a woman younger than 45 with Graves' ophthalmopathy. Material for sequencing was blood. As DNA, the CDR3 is TGTGCCAGCACTCAAGGGCCAAGCACAGATACGCAGTATTTT. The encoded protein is CASTQGPSTDTQYF.